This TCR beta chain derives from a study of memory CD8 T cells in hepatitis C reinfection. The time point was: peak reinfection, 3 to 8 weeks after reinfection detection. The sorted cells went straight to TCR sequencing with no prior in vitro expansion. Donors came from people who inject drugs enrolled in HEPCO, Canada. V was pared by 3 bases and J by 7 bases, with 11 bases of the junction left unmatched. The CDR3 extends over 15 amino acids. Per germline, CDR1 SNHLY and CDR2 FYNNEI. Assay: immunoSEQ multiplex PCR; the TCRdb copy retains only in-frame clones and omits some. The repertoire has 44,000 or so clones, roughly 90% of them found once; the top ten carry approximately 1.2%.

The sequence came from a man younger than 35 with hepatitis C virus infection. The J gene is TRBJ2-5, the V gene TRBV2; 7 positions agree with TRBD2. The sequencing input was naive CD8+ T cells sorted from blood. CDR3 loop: CASSDWTSQIATQYF. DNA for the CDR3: TGTGCCAGCAGTGACTGGACTAGTCAGATTGCGACCCAGTACTTC. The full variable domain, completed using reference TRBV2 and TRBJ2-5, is EPEVTQTPSHQVTQMGQEVILRCVPISNHLYFYWYRQILGQKVEFLVSFYNNEISEKSEIFDDQFSVERPDGSNFTLKIRSTKLEDSAMYFCASSDWTSQIATQYFGPGTRLLVL.